These 31 T cell receptor beta chains were sequenced from one sample in a study of T cell responses to AZD1222 COVID-19 vaccine. Profiled with immunoSEQ multiplex PCR; TCRdb holds only in-frame clones, not every one. Of roughly 100,000 clones in the sample, 88% were seen once. This material consisted of peripheral blood, taken on day 0 of AZD1222 vaccination. The receptors shown here come from an adult in good health.

The V gene is TRBV5-8, the J gene TRBJ1-4; the match to TRBD1 covers 9 bases. The germline V gene encodes CDR1 SGHTS and CDR2 YDEGEE. This CDR3 comprises 17 residues. With 3 bases clipped from V and 5 bases from J, the junction kept 11 bases outside the gene matches. The CDR3 spells CASSYGQGLPPNEKLFF. For the CDR3, the DNA is TGTGCCAGCAGCTACGGACAGGGGTTGCCACCGAATGAAAAACTGTTTTTT.

This clone appeared once. This sample includes further DNA sequences coding for the same CDR3. The J gene is TRBJ2-1, the V gene TRBV7-3; the match to TRBD2 covers 9 bases. The V gene's germline CDR1 is SGHTA and CDR2 FQGTGA. CDR3 length equals 15 residues. The ends lost 0 bases at V and 5 bases at J; junction bases unmatched: 2. CDR3 region: CASSLTSGRNNEQFF. The CDR3 nucleotides are TGTGCCAGCAGCTTAACGAGCGGGAGGAACAATGAGCAGTTCTTC.

This sequence joins TRBV5-1 and TRBJ1-1; D is unclear. This CDR3 comprises 15 residues. The germline CDR1 and CDR2 sequences are SGHRS and YFSETQ. V lost 2 bases and J 5 bases, leaving 16 bases between the germline ends. The CDR3 spells CASSFDRSLGTEAFF. CDR3 coding DNA: TGCGCCAGCAGCTTTGATAGGAGCCTCGGAACTGAAGCTTTCTTT.

The chain joins TRBV19 to TRBJ1-5; tentatively, D is TRBD1 (6 bases). Germline V gene sequence: CDR1 LNHDA, CDR2 SQIVND (reference sequence). Trimming shortened V by 5 bases and J by 2 bases, and 13 bases separated the two germline ends. This CDR3 region has 15 residues. CDR3 nucleotide sequence: TGTGCCAGTAGTGAAACAGGGATGGGCAATCAGCCCCAGCATTTT. Translation: CASSETGMGNQPQHF.

V usage is TRBV27 and J usage is TRBJ2-1, with D unclear. Germline V gene lookup returns CDR1 MNHEY and CDR2 SMNVEV (reference sequence). V lost 3 bases and J 4 bases, leaving 4 bases between the germline ends. CDR3 length: 12 residues. CDR3 sequence: CASSFLYNEQFF. The CDR3 coding sequence is TGTGCCAGCAGTTTTCTGTACAATGAGCAGTTCTTC.

This chain links TRBV10-1 with TRBJ1-5, with TRBD1 identical over 12 bases. CDR1 and CDR2 from the germline V gene are WNHNN and SYGVQD (reference sequence). This CDR3 comprises 18 residues. Trimming removed 11 bases from V and 4 bases from J; junction bases left unmatched: 18. The CDR3 bases are TGCGCCCCTACTGAACCTCCGGGACAGGGGGCGCGTAATCAGCCCCAGCATTTT. This encodes CAPTEPPGQGARNQPQHF.

The chain joins TRBV24-1 to TRBJ2-6, with D possibly being TRBD2 (6 bases). Germline V gives CDR1 KGHDR, CDR2 SFDVKD. The CDR3 extends over 15 amino acids. The ends were cut back, 4 bases at V and 0 bases at J, with 6 bases in the middle. CDR3 sequence: CATSEEGSGANVLTF. The CDR3 coding sequence is TGTGCCACCAGTGAGGAGGGCTCTGGGGCCAACGTCCTGACTTTC.

V and J are TRBV2 and TRBJ2-1; TRBD2 matches 12 bases. The junction had 4 bases not matched to a gene; V was cut back by 5 bases and J by 5 bases. The germline V gene encodes CDR1 SNHLY and CDR2 FYNNEI. The CDR3 has 15 residues. The chain's CDR3 is CASSIGLAGNNEQFF. DNA for the CDR3: TGTGCCAGCAGTATCGGACTAGCGGGAAACAATGAGCAGTTCTTC.

This sequence joins TRBV16 and TRBJ2-3; TRBD2 matches 7 bases. With 8 bases clipped from V and 7 bases from J, the junction kept 12 bases outside the gene matches. Germline V gene lookup returns CDR1 KGHSY and CDR2 FQNENV. The CDR3 runs 14 residues. The CDR3 here is CASALSTGGNTQYF. The CDR3 DNA reads as TGTGCCAGCGCCCTCAGCACGGGGGGAAATACGCAGTATTTT.

This clone was detected a few times. The rearrangement links TRBV5-1 to TRBJ1-6; perhaps TRBD1 as D (5 bases). The V gene lost 4 bases and the J gene lost 9 bases, with 14 bases spanning the gap. The CDR3 totals 14 residues. CDR1 is SGHRS, CDR2 YFSETQ, per germline. In DNA form, the CDR3 reads TGCGCCAGCAGCCTCATCGATGGGACTTCACCCCTCCACTTT. It codes for CASSLIDGTSPLHF.

This clone was found many times. The chain combines TRBV27 with TRBJ2-7; D may be TRBD2 (7 bases). From germline, CDR1 is MNHEY and CDR2 SMNVEV (reference sequence). V gave up 7 bases and J gave up 3 bases, with 16 bases separating them. The CDR3 spans 14 residues. This chain's CDR3 is CASTYRAGDYEQYF. The CDR3 coding sequence is TGTGCCAGCACCTACAGGGCGGGGGACTACGAGCAGTACTTC.

CDR3 sequence reads: CASSLSWAGNTIYF. The CDR3 DNA is TGTGCCAGCAGTTTATCTTGGGCGGGAAACACCATATATTTT. J is TRBJ1-3 and V is TRBV27, with D unresolved. Germline-derived CDR1 and CDR2 are MNHEY and SMNVEV (reference sequence). The ends were cut back, 0 bases at V and 4 bases at J, with 7 bases in the middle. The CDR3 totals 14 residues.

V and J are TRBV19 and TRBJ2-3; D assignment may be TRBD1 or TRBD2 (5 bases each). Per germline, CDR1 LNHDA and CDR2 SQIVND (reference sequence). The CDR3 length is 15 residues. V lost 4 bases, J lost 1 base, and 12 bases lay in between. The CDR3: CASSTWGKGTDTQYF. For the CDR3, the DNA is TGTGCCAGTAGTACGTGGGGGAAGGGCACAGATACGCAGTATTTT.

V usage is TRBV5-4 and J usage is TRBJ2-3, with no clear D. V lost 4 bases and J 3 bases, leaving 9 bases between the germline ends. The CDR3 has 13 amino acids. Germline V gives CDR1 SGHNT, CDR2 YYREEE (reference sequence). The CDR3 coding sequence is TGTGCCAGCAGCCCGGAGCCTACAGATACGCAGTATTTT. Protein product: CASSPEPTDTQYF.

This clone has just a few counts. CDR3 DNA sequence: TGTGCCAGCAGTTGGCAGGGAGCGGCCAAAAACATTCAGTACTTC. Encoded protein: CASSWQGAAKNIQYF. The V gene is TRBV27, the J gene TRBJ2-4; D tentatively reads TRBD1 or TRBD2 (5 bases each). CDR1 is MNHEY and CDR2 is SMNVEV in the germline V gene (reference sequence). This CDR3 region has 15 residues. V gave up 4 bases and J gave up 1 base, with 11 bases separating them.

This chain uses TRBV9 with TRBJ1-1, with no clear D. The CDR3 spans 14 residues. V dropped 4 bases and J dropped 4 bases, with 14 bases sitting between them. Germline V gene sequence: CDR1 SGDLS, CDR2 YYNGEE. CDR3 bases: TGTGCCAGCAGCTCCCTCCTTACGGGCACTGAAGCTTTCTTT. It is translated as CASSSLLTGTEAFF.

This clone was detected only once. This sequence joins TRBV6-4 and TRBJ1-2; 9 positions match TRBD1. Trimming removed 4 bases from V and 4 bases from J; junction bases left unmatched: 7. The CDR3 sequence is 15 residues long. Germline CDR1 is MRHNA and CDR2 is SNTAGT. CDR3 residues: CASSADRGLGYGYTF. CDR3 bases: TGTGCCAGCAGTGCGGACAGGGGTTTAGGCTATGGCTACACCTTC.

The chain has TRBV6-2 or TRBV6-3 and TRBJ1-1, with 7 positions matching TRBD1. CDR3 length: 15 residues. Per the germline V gene, CDR1 is MNHEY and CDR2 is SVGEGT. V was clipped by 4 bases and J by 4 bases; unmatched bases: 9. CDR3 protein: CASSSAATGATEAFF. Written as DNA, the CDR3 is TGTGCCAGCAGTTCCGCCGCAACAGGGGCCACTGAAGCTTTCTTT.

The chain links TRBV6-5 to TRBJ2-1; the D gene is possibly TRBD2 (6 bases). V was cut by 7 bases and J by 8 bases, with 21 bases left in between. CDR3 length equals 15 residues. CDR1 MNHEY and CDR2 SVGAGI come from the germline V gene. Here the CDR3 DNA reads TGTGCCAGCAATCAACTCGGCGGGACGTTCGATGAGCAGTTCTTC. Encoded protein: CASNQLGGTFDEQFF.

The V call is TRBV7-8, the J call TRBJ1-2, with TRBD1 matching 7 bases. CDR3 length: 14 amino acids. Germline loops: CDR1 SGHVS, CDR2 FQNEAQ. The J segment lost 8 bases and the V segment lost 6 bases, leaving 12 bases of the junction unmatched. The CDR3 sequence: CASSVTQGEHGYTF. In DNA form, the CDR3 reads TGTGCCAGCAGTGTAACCCAGGGGGAACACGGCTACACCTTC.

This chain connects TRBV3-1 (or the pseudogene TRBV3-2) to TRBJ2-2; 11 bases are a match to TRBD2. The CDR3 consists of 23 residues. The J segment lost 4 bases and the V segment lost 4 bases, leaving 26 bases of the junction unmatched. The germline V gene has CDR1 LGHDT and CDR2 YNNKEL (reference sequence). The CDR3 DNA reads TGTGCCAGCAGCCGCATCCGAGGGAGATCCCCCGGGGGGACTAGCGGATGCACCGGGGAGCTGTTTTTT. Encoded protein: CASSRIRGRSPGGTSGCTGELFF.

In DNA form, the CDR3 reads TGTGCCAGTAGTTTCGGCCCCGCGGTGGGTGAGCAGTACTTC. It codes for CASSFGPAVGEQYF. The rearrangement joins TRBV19 to TRBJ2-7; D gene uncertain. Trimming cost V 5 bases and J 7 bases, with 18 bases left between them. The CDR3 runs 14 residues. The germline V gene has CDR1 LNHDA and CDR2 SQIVND (reference sequence). The complete variable domain, with remaining parts taken from reference TRBV19 and TRBJ2-7, reads DGGITQSPKYLFRKEGQNVTLSCEQNLNHDAMYWYRQDPGQGLRLIYYSQIVNDFQKGDIAEGYSVSREKKESFPLTVTSAQKNPTAFYLCASSFGPAVGEQYFGPGTRLTVT.

The chain couples TRBV11-3 to TRBJ2-7, with D unresolved. Germline CDR1 reads SGHNT; CDR2 reads YENEEA. CDR3 size: 13 residues. V lost 5 bases and J lost 3, with 11 bases in between. The CDR3, as DNA: TGTGCCAGCAGCCTGGGCGGTCTCTACGAGCAGTACTTC. Residues: CASSLGGLYEQYF.

The chain is built from TRBV9 and TRBJ2-1; 10 bases are a match to TRBD2. The CDR3 totals 16 residues. Trimming at V came to 0 bases and at J to 4 bases, leaving 4 bases not matched to a gene. Germline values: CDR1 SGDLS, CDR2 YYNGEE. Written as DNA, the CDR3 is TGTGCCAGCAGCGTAGGGACTAGCGGACTATACAATGAGCAGTTCTTC. Its translation is CASSVGTSGLYNEQFF.

The chain recombines TRBV3-1 (or the pseudogene TRBV3-2) with TRBJ2-1, with TRBD2 as a possible D gene (6 bases). CDR1 and CDR2 (germline): LGHDT, YNNKEL (reference sequence). There are 14 residues in the CDR3. V lost 2 bases to trimming and J lost 8 bases, with 13 bases between them. The CDR3 is CASSQKAGRDEQFF. The CDR3 region has the DNA TGTGCCAGCAGCCAAAAAGCGGGTCGGGATGAGCAGTTCTTC.

This chain connects TRBV27 to TRBJ2-7, with 7 bases matching TRBD1. Trimming removed 5 bases from V and 0 bases from J; junction bases left unmatched: 7. The CDR3 is 15 amino acids. CDR1 MNHEY and CDR2 SMNVEV come from the germline V gene (reference sequence). CDR3 sequence reads: CASSPPGTVSYEQYF. The CDR3 DNA reads TGTGCCAGCAGTCCCCCCGGGACAGTCTCCTACGAGCAGTACTTC.

CDR3 bases: TGTGCCAGTAGTGAACAGAAAAAACAGCCCCAGCATTTT. Translated, it gives CASSEQKKQPQHF. The chain employs TRBV19 and TRBJ1-5; D gene ambiguous. Between the trimmed V and J ends, which lost 5 bases and 7 bases, there was a span of 12 bases. The CDR3 runs 13 residues. The V gene's germline CDR1 is LNHDA and CDR2 SQIVND (reference sequence).

The J gene is TRBJ1-1, the V gene TRBV28; D uncertain. The CDR3 runs 16 residues. V shed 3 bases and J shed 0 bases, with 14 bases lying between them. Germline assignment: CDR1 MDHEN and CDR2 SYDVKM. Written as DNA, the CDR3 is TGTGCCAGCAGTTTTACAGCGTCCGGCTTGAACACTGAAGCTTTCTTT. It codes for CASSFTASGLNTEAFF.

This chain joins TRBV4-3 and TRBJ2-1; 8 bases fit TRBD2. V lost 5 bases and J lost 4; bases outside the gene matches: 10. This CDR3 has 16 amino acids. Germline-derived CDR1 and CDR2 are LGHNA and YSLEER. The DNA of the CDR3 is TGCGCCAGCAGCACCCTCTCTGGCGGGGGGTACAATGAGCAGTTCTTC. Its protein is CASSTLSGGGYNEQFF.

V gene TRBV13 combines with J gene TRBJ2-7; D unclear. The germline V gene encodes CDR1 PRHDT and CDR2 FYEKMQ (reference sequence). The CDR3 spans 16 residues. Trimming took 2 bases from V and 2 from J, leaving 16 bases between them. The DNA of the CDR3 is TGTGCCAGCAGCTTAACCTTAGGAGACGGTGCCTACGAGCAGTACTTC. Amino acid sequence: CASSLTLGDGAYEQYF. The full variable domain, rest sourced from reference TRBV13 and TRBJ2-7, is AAGVIQSPRHLIKEKRETATLKCYPIPRHDTVYWYQQGPGQDPQFLISFYEKMQSDKGSIPDRFSAQQFSDYHSELNMSSLELGDSALYFCASSLTLGDGAYEQYFGPGTRLTVT.

This CDR3 reads CASSVGTSGRRVGNEQYF. The CDR3 nucleotides are TGTGCCAGCAGCGTAGGGACTAGCGGGAGGAGAGTTGGCAACGAGCAGTACTTC. J is TRBJ2-7 and V is TRBV9; 14 nucleotides line up with TRBD2. The germline CDR1 and CDR2 sequences are SGDLS and YYNGEE. The V segment lost 0 bases and the J segment 5 bases; nucleotides outside the gene matches: 10. The length of the CDR3 is 18 residues.